This paragraph covers one T cell receptor beta chain sequence. What this receptor recognizes is not known. Per-nucleotide qualities are absent, and no much larger clonotype sits a single base away. The germline ends are 6 bases apart after V is trimmed by 0 bases and J by 5 bases. CDR3 length: 13 amino acids, cysteine to phenylalanine. The sequence is cut down to CDR3 DNA, 39 bases in frame from base 1. From a lookup of the germline V gene, CDR1 and CDR2 are SGHRS and YFSETQ. The trial excluded patients who had a history of autoimmune disease or who were on systemic immunosuppression. Peripheral blood for TCR sequencing was collected from all dose cohorts at baseline, on cycle 4 day 1, and on cycle 7 day 1. Samples were obtained from an open-label, multicenter, first-in-human phase I dose-escalation trial of ivuxolimab. Adults with locally advanced or metastatic melanoma, renal cell carcinoma, hepatocellular carcinoma or head and neck squamous cell carcinoma were enrolled in the trial. Before TCR sequencing, CD4+ T cells and CD8+ T cells from peripheral blood were sorted into separate populations.

The source of the sample is a study of OX40 agonist ivuxolimab in advanced cancers. With respect to the entire study: Ivuxolimab, which targeted the costimulatory receptor OX40 (CD134), was an agonistic, fully human IgG2 monoclonal antibody. Peripheral TCRbeta sequencing was intended to test whether TCR sequence diversity was altered and clonal T-cell expansion was caused by ivuxolimab. The paper reports the monotherapy dose-escalation portion (N of about 47 patients) of the phase I ivuxolimab trial. Intravenous ivuxolimab was administered to patients every 2 weeks at six dose levels: 0.01, 0.1, 0.3, 1.5, 3 and 10 mg/kg. Of the approximately 50 dose-escalation patients, hepatocellular carcinoma was present in approximately 20, melanoma in some 15, renal cell carcinoma in 9 and head and neck cancer in 9. Partial responses occurred in three dose-escalation patients: two with cutaneous melanoma and one with hepatocellular carcinoma. Patients were allowed to have had prior anti-PD-1, anti-PD-L1 or anti-CTLA-4 therapy, and less than 45% of the dose-escalation patients had previously received checkpoint inhibitors. In the dose-escalation cohort, roughly 80% of patients were male, and the mean age was roughly 60 years, with a range of roughly 20 to 80. What the authors observed across the whole study: Clonal expansion of both CD4+ and CD8+ blood T cells was observed from baseline to week 6 at doses 0.1 to 3.0 mg/kg. After ivuxolimab, CD8+ T cells had more expanded clones than CD4+ T cells on average. In the 0.1-3.0 mg/kg groups, partial responders were among the patients with the lowest normalized peripheral clonal expansion, particularly in CD8+ T cells. Low levels of normalized T-cell clonal expansion were also seen in some patients who did not respond. The antigen specificity of the clonally expanded peripheral T cells was not determined.

To sequence the TCRbeta CDR3 region, genomic DNA was isolated from the sorted cells. The immunoSEQ Assay was used for sequencing of TCRbeta CDR3 regions. TCRdb retrieved this table from immuneACCESS and kept in-frame rearrangements only. Not all clones are present; in checked studies, unresolved V genes account for under half, and no reason is known for the remainder. The sample profile shows about 63,000 clones; roughly 85% of them were found once. The ten largest clones capture 0.6% to 0.7% of the sample. The input for sequencing was CD4+ or CD8+ T cells sorted from blood, taken in a trial of the OX40 agonist ivuxolimab. The receptor comes from an adult with an advanced solid tumor such as melanoma, head and neck, liver or kidney cancer. The rearranged chain carries TRBV5-1 and TRBJ2-4, with the D gene uncertain. This receptor has the CDR3 CASSLALENIQYF. The sequenced DNA is TGCGCCAGCAGCTTGGCCCTGGAAAACATTCAGTACTTC.